These T cell receptor beta chains were read from a single sample in a study of T cell changes during pregnancy in multiple sclerosis. Clones were sequenced by immunoSEQ multiplex PCR, and TCRdb holds only the in-frame ones, with some missing. The table lists approximately 23,000 clones, 91% of them singletons. The input for sequencing was CD4+ T cells from peripheral blood mononuclear cells, taken in the third trimester of pregnancy. These receptors came from a female donor in good health, enrolled as a control in a pregnancy study. Both conserved end residues are part of each CDR3. A D gene is named only where the DNA matches it firmly. Expanded clones are given a class, and other clones once, few, many or no size at all.

cdr3_aa,cdr3_nt,clone_size,j_call,v_call,d_call
CASSTEVRIGDGELFF,TGCGCCAGCAGCACCGAAGTACGAATAGGGGACGGGGAGCTGTTTTTT,NA,TRBJ2-2,TRBV4-1,NA
CASSNSGLEGGELFF,TGTGCCAGCAGTAATAGCGGACTTGAGGGGGGGGAGCTGTTTTTT,NA,TRBJ2-2,TRBV6-1,NA
CASSSGTSGSYNEQFF,TGTGCCAGCAGCTCCGGGACTAGCGGGAGTTACAATGAGCAGTTCTTC,NA,TRBJ2-1,TRBV11-3,TRBD2
CASSPPGLAGITGELFF,TGCGCCAGCAGCCCGCCCGGACTAGCGGGAATCACCGGGGAGCTGTTTTTT,few,TRBJ2-2,TRBV4-1,TRBD2
CASSQQKQGEQPQHF,TGTGCCAGCAGCCAACAGAAACAGGGAGAACAGCCCCAGCATTTT,NA,TRBJ1-5,TRBV28,NA
CASSLNSGQGNEQYF,TGTGCCAGCAGTCTAAACTCGGGACAGGGAAACGAGCAGTACTTC,NA,TRBJ2-7,TRBV6-1,TRBD1
CASSYGVGGGLNEQFF,TGTGCCAGCAGTTACGGAGTGGGGGGGGGCCTGAATGAGCAGTTCTTC,NA,TRBJ2-1,TRBV6-5,NA
CASSLVGGRNYGYTF,TGCGCCAGCAGCTTGGTTGGGGGCAGAAACTATGGCTACACCTTC,NA,TRBJ1-2,TRBV5-1,NA
CASSLRTGLEAFF,TGTGCCAGCAGCTTGAGGACAGGCCTCGAAGCTTTCTTT,NA,TRBJ1-1,TRBV11-3,TRBD1
CASSVDGTGNTEAFF,TGTGCCAGCAGCGTAGATGGGACAGGGAACACTGAAGCTTTCTTT,NA,TRBJ1-1,TRBV9,TRBD1
CASRLKGQRNTDTQYF,TGTGCAAGTCGCTTAAAGGGACAGAGAAACACAGATACGCAGTATTTT,NA,TRBJ2-3,TRBV12-2,NA
CASSFGQGGQPQHF,TGTGCCAGCAGCTTTGGACAGGGAGGGCAGCCCCAGCATTTT,NA,TRBJ1-5,TRBV5-6,TRBD1
CASSPRGSGTDTQYF,TGTGCTAGCAGCCCCCGAGGTAGCGGCACAGATACGCAGTATTTT,NA,TRBJ2-3,TRBV7-7,NA
CASSMKLARTDTQYF,TGTGCCAGCAGTATGAAACTAGCTCGCACAGATACGCAGTATTTT,NA,TRBJ2-3,TRBV2,NA
CASSSPPGGTDTDTQYF,TGTGCCAGCAGCTCTCCCCCGGGCGGGACTGACACAGATACGCAGTATTTT,NA,TRBJ2-3,TRBV9,NA
CASSVATGGISEAFF,TGTGCCAGCAGCGTAGCTACGGGAGGAATATCAGAAGCTTTCTTT,few,TRBJ1-1,TRBV9,NA
CASSLEGLGAEAFF,TGTGCCAGCAGCTTAGAGGGACTGGGGGCTGAAGCTTTCTTT,NA,TRBJ1-1,TRBV7-9,NA
CASSQGAGVNTEAFF,TGCGCCAGCAGCCAAGGTGCGGGGGTGAACACTGAAGCTTTCTTT,once,TRBJ1-1,TRBV4-3,NA
CASSYHGTGGEQYF,TGTGCCAGCAGTTACCACGGGACAGGAGGCGAGCAGTACTTC,NA,TRBJ2-7,TRBV6-5,TRBD1
CASSTQTGDGPQHF,TGTGCCAGCAGCACGCAGACAGGAGATGGGCCCCAGCATTTT,NA,TRBJ1-5,TRBV7-8,NA
CASSSTGNPGNTIYF,TGTGCCAGTAGCTCGACAGGGAACCCTGGAAACACCATATATTTT,NA,TRBJ1-3,TRBV19,TRBD1
CASSYGGTEAFF,TGTGCCAGCAGTTACGGGGGGACTGAAGCTTTCTTT,NA,TRBJ1-1,TRBV6-6,NA
CASSRGSLSTEAFF,TGTGCCAGCAGTAGGGGTTCTTTGAGCACTGAAGCTTTCTTT,NA,TRBJ1-1,TRBV6-5,NA
CASSYLTASNSPLHF,TGTGCCAGCAGTTACCTGACAGCTTCTAATTCACCCCTCCACTTT,NA,TRBJ1-6,TRBV6-5,NA
CASRSTSGGPDTQYF,TGTGCCAGCAGGTCCACTAGCGGGGGTCCAGATACGCAGTATTTT,NA,TRBJ2-3,TRBV6-6,TRBD2
CSVAPDTNYGYTF,TGCAGCGTTGCCCCGGACACTAACTATGGCTACACCTTC,NA,TRBJ1-2,TRBV29-1,NA
CASSTGGTGEQYF,TGTGCCAGTAGTACGGGAGGAACTGGCGAGCAGTACTTC,NA,TRBJ2-7,TRBV19,TRBD2
CASSLNPGTANTEAFF,TGTGCCAGCAGCTTAAACCCCGGGACAGCGAACACTGAAGCTTTCTTT,NA,TRBJ1-1,TRBV11-2,TRBD1
CASSLTGVGNTIYF,TGTGCCAGCAGCTTAACCGGGGTTGGAAACACCATATATTTT,NA,TRBJ1-3,TRBV7-9,NA
CASSRRQGATNEKLFF,TGTGCCAGCAGCCGTAGACAGGGAGCAACTAATGAAAAACTGTTTTTT,NA,TRBJ1-4,TRBV7-6,TRBD1
CASSLPTTGRTGELFF,TGTGCCAGCAGCCTCCCAACGACAGGGCGGACCGGGGAGCTGTTTTTT,NA,TRBJ2-2,TRBV14,TRBD1
CASSALSSGNTIYF,TGTGCCAGCAGCGCTCTAAGCTCTGGAAACACCATATATTTT,NA,TRBJ1-3,TRBV9,NA
CASSLGSGAPYEQYF,TGTGCCAGCAGCTTAGGAAGCGGGGCCCCCTACGAGCAGTACTTC,NA,TRBJ2-7,TRBV7-6,TRBD2
CASSDAGTAQGYTF,TGTGCCAGCAGTGATGCGGGGACAGCCCAGGGCTACACCTTC,NA,TRBJ1-2,TRBV2,TRBD1
CASSAGTSGGLTGELFF,TGTGCCAGCAGTGCTGGGACTAGCGGGGGACTGACGGGGGAGCTGTTTTTT,NA,TRBJ2-2,TRBV6-1,TRBD2
CASRSRDEQYF,TGCGCCAGCAGGAGCCGAGACGAGCAGTACTTC,NA,TRBJ2-7,TRBV5-1,NA
CASSDTLLAGERQFF,TGTGCCAGCAGTGACACGCTCCTAGCGGGGGAACGGCAGTTCTTC,NA,TRBJ2-1,TRBV25-1,TRBD2
CASSIGGGSTDTQYF,TGTGCCAGTAGTATAGGGGGAGGTAGCACAGATACGCAGTATTTT,NA,TRBJ2-3,TRBV19,NA
CASTRTSGSYEQYF,TGTGCCAGCACCAGGACTAGTGGGTCCTACGAGCAGTACTTC,NA,TRBJ2-7,TRBV28,TRBD2
CASSLRGGGEPQHF,TGCGCCAGCAGCTTGAGGGGCGGGGGAGAGCCCCAGCATTTT,once,TRBJ1-5,TRBV5-1,NA
CASSPYGQGFGEKLFF,TGTGCCAGCAGCCCTTACGGACAGGGTTTTGGAGAAAAACTGTTTTTT,NA,TRBJ1-4,TRBV4-2,TRBD1
CASRDSPNYGYTF,TGTGCCAGCAGGGACAGCCCAAACTATGGCTACACCTTC,NA,TRBJ1-2,TRBV6-1,NA
CASSSPAGGLVGDTQYF,TGTGCCAGCAGCTCACCAGCGGGGGGCCTCGTGGGAGATACGCAGTATTTT,NA,TRBJ2-3,TRBV7-2,TRBD2
CASTPTRAGIGELFF,TGCGCCAGCACTCCTACGCGGGCTGGCATCGGGGAGCTGTTTTTT,NA,TRBJ2-2,TRBV5-1,NA
CASSFDRESPLHF,TGTGCCAGCAGCTTCGACAGGGAATCACCCCTCCACTTT,few,TRBJ1-6,TRBV5-8,TRBD1
CASSLEVAVAGYTF,TGTGCCAGCAGCTTGGAGGTGGCAGTAGCAGGCTACACCTTC,NA,TRBJ1-2,TRBV5-4,NA
CASSVSRSGANVLTF,TGTGCCAGCAGTGTTTCTAGGTCTGGGGCCAACGTCCTGACTTTC,NA,TRBJ2-6,TRBV2,NA
CASSLGLAGVSYNEQFF,TGTGCCAGCAGCTTAGGACTAGCGGGAGTGTCCTACAATGAGCAGTTCTTC,NA,TRBJ2-1,TRBV7-6,TRBD2
CASSSASVPQETQYF,TGCGCCAGCAGCTCGGCTAGCGTACCCCAAGAGACCCAGTACTTC,few,TRBJ2-5,TRBV5-1,NA
CASSTGLAGGRHNEQFF,TGTGCCAGCAGCACGGGACTAGCGGGGGGGAGGCACAATGAGCAGTTCTTC,NA,TRBJ2-1,TRBV5-4,TRBD2
CASSRQGNAGELFF,TGTGCCAGCAGTCGACAGGGGAACGCCGGGGAGCTGTTTTTT,NA,TRBJ2-2,TRBV6-6,TRBD1